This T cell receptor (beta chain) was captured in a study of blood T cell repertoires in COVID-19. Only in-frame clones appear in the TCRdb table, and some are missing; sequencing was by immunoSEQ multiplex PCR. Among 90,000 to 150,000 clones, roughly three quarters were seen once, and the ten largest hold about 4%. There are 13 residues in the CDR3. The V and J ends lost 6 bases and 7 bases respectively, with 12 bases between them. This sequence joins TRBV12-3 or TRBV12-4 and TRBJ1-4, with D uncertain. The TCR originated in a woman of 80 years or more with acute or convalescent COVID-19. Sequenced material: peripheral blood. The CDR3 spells CASRSTTSEKLFF. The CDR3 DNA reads TGTGCCAGCAGGAGTACTACAAGTGAAAAACTGTTTTTT.